This passage covers 12 T cell receptor beta chains from one sample sequenced in a study of OX40 agonist ivuxolimab in advanced cancers. Some clones are missing from TCRdb's copy, which holds only in-frame ones; the method was immunoSEQ multiplex PCR. The sample comprises about 51,000 clones, approximately 84% of which are singletons, and about 2.9% rests with the top ten. The sample consisted of CD4+ or CD8+ T cells sorted from blood, taken in a trial of the OX40 agonist ivuxolimab. These receptors all stem from an adult with an advanced solid tumor such as melanoma, head and neck, liver or kidney cancer.

The chain employs TRBV12-5 and TRBJ1-1, with a weak D call TRBD1 (6 bases). The CDR3 totals 11 residues. V lost 7 bases and J 10 bases, leaving 13 bases between the germline ends. Germline loops: CDR1 LGHNT, CDR2 FRNRAP. The CDR3 protein is CASEEGDGAFF. The CDR3, as DNA: TGTGCTAGTGAGGAGGGGGACGGAGCTTTCTTT.

The V gene is TRBV7-2, the J gene TRBJ2-3; TRBD1 matches at 7 bases. The CDR3 totals 16 residues. Unmatched junction bases numbered 6, after V lost 1 base and J lost 2 bases. Per the germline V gene, CDR1 is SGHTA and CDR2 is FQGNSA. In DNA form, the CDR3 reads TGTGCCAGCAGCTTAGATGACAGGGTACTCACAGATACGCAGTATTTT. Its protein product is CASSLDDRVLTDTQYF.

This clone is a singleton in its sample. The CDR3 DNA sequence: TGTGCCAGCAGCAATCGGGACATCTTAGCCAAAAACATTCAGTACTTC. Residues: CASSNRDILAKNIQYF. This chain joins TRBV21-1 and TRBJ2-4; the D call TRBD1 from the table was never checked on the DNA. TRBV21-1 is assigned pseudogene status. This CDR3 contains 16 residues.

V and J are TRBV5-8 and TRBJ2-1; D is ambiguous. V was pared by 5 bases and J by 12 bases, with 6 bases between. From germline, CDR1 is SGHTS and CDR2 YDEGEE. The CDR3 is 9 amino acids. CDR3 region: CASRRGQFF. As DNA, the CDR3 is TGTGCCAGCAGGCGAGGGCAGTTCTTC.

The CDR3 bases are TGTGCCAGCAGCTACGGAGGTTTTAAGGGACTAGCGGGGGCCGGGGAGCTGTTTTTT. Protein product: CASSYGGFKGLAGAGELFF. The rearrangement uses TRBV7-2 and TRBJ2-2; 14 bases agree with TRBD2. The V gene end was trimmed by 4 bases and the J gene end by 6 bases; junction bases not matched to a gene: 13. The CDR3 extends over 19 amino acids. Germline loops: CDR1 SGHTA, CDR2 FQGNSA.

V and J are TRBV15 and TRBJ1-2; tentatively, D is TRBD1 (5 bases). This CDR3 is 15 amino acids long. The germline V and J ends were trimmed by 0 bases and 8 bases, with 16 bases remaining between them. Germline V CDR1 and CDR2: LNHNV, YYDKDF (reference sequence). The CDR3 reads CATSRDYLGRKGYTF. CDR3 DNA: TGTGCCACCAGCAGAGATTATCTGGGGCGGAAAGGCTACACCTTC.

The chain recombines TRBV27 with TRBJ1-4; D is unclear. Trimming cost V 6 bases and J 7 bases, with 15 bases left between them. CDR3 size: 14 residues. Per germline, CDR1 MNHEY and CDR2 SMNVEV (reference sequence). CDR3 DNA sequence: TGTGCCAGCAGACCCACGGGTGGAGGTGAAAAACTGTTTTTT. It encodes CASRPTGGGEKLFF.

For the CDR3, the DNA is TGTGCCAGCAGCCTCCTTAGTGCTGCGCAGTATTTT. As protein: CASSLLSAAQYF. The chain recombines TRBV6-1 with TRBJ2-3; D is uncertain. V lost 6 bases, J lost 10 bases, and 14 bases lay in between. Per the germline V gene, CDR1 is MNHNS and CDR2 is SASEGT. The CDR3 has 12 residues.

The chain links TRBV18 to TRBJ2-5; TRBD1 aligns across 8 bases. CDR3 length equals 14 residues. Germline loops: CDR1 KGHSH, CDR2 LQKENI. V dropped 2 bases and J dropped 4; count of bases not matched to a gene: 3. CDR3 in DNA: TGTGCCAGCTCACCAGGGGACAGGAGAGAGACCCAGTACTTC. This translates into CASSPGDRRETQYF.

This clone showed up just once. This chain's CDR3 is CASSLVSSNTEAFF. The CDR3 nucleotides read TGTGCCAGCAGCTTAGTCTCATCGAACACTGAAGCTTTCTTT. This rearrangement joins TRBV7-9 to TRBJ1-1; D gene unclear. The CDR3 covers 14 residues. Looked up from germline, CDR1 is SEHNR and CDR2 is FQNEAQ (reference sequence). The V end lost 1 base, the J end lost 1 base, and 7 bases lay between the germline ends.

The CDR3 loop is CASSPVSGLHNEQFF. Written as DNA, the CDR3 is TGCGCCAGCAGCCCCGTCTCAGGACTGCATAATGAGCAGTTCTTC. The gene calls are TRBV5-1 and TRBJ2-1, with D perhaps matching TRBD2 (5 bases). The CDR3 runs 15 residues. Trimming took off 4 bases at V and 7 bases at J, with 18 bases between the two ends. The germline gives CDR1 SGHRS, CDR2 YFSETQ.

V and J are TRBV5-4 and TRBJ1-6, with D perhaps TRBD1 (5 bases). V was trimmed by 2 bases and J by 7 bases, leaving 16 bases between them. The CDR3 is made up of 16 amino acids. The germline CDR1 and CDR2 sequences are SGHNT and YYREEE (reference sequence). CDR3 sequence (DNA): TGTGCCAGCAGCTTTCTCCAGGGCCTTATAAATTCACCCCTCCACTTT. It translates to CASSFLQGLINSPLHF.